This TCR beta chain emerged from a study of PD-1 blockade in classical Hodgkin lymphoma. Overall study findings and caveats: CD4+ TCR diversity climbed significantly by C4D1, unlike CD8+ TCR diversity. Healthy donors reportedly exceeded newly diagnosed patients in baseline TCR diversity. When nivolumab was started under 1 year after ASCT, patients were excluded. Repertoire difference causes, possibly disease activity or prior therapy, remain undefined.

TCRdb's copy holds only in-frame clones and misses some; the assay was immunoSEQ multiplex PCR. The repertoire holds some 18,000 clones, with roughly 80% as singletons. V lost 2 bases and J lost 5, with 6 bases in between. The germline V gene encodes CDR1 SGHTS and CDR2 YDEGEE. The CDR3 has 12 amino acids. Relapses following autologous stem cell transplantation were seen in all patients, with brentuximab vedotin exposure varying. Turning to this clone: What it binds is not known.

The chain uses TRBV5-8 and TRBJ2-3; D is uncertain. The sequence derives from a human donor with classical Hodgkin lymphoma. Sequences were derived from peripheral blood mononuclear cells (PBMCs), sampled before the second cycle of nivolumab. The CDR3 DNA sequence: TGTGCCAGCAGCTTACACCGAGATACGCAGTATTTT. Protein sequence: CASSLHRDTQYF.